This TCR beta chain was identified in a study of cytomegalovirus exposure and HLA in healthy donors. The PCR used 60 Vbeta and 13 Jbeta primers. Measured with immunoSEQ multiplex PCR; TCRdb has only the in-frame clones, and not every one. The sample lists some 180,000 clones; around 82% were seen once. Sequencing was done on a sample of PBMCs. The receptor was derived from a woman aged 25 to 39 in good health and CMV-seropositive.

Here the CDR3 DNA reads TGTGCCAGCAGTTGGGTGACTAGCGGAAAAGAGACCCAGTACTTC. Residues: CASSWVTSGKETQYF. V usage is TRBV7-9 and J usage is TRBJ2-5; the match to TRBD2 covers 9 bases. This CDR3 is built from 15 residues. J lost 3 bases, V lost 6 bases, and 8 bases had no gene match. Germline-derived CDR1 and CDR2 are SEHNR and FQNEAQ (reference sequence). The entire variable domain, with the rest obtained from reference TRBV7-9 and TRBJ2-5, is as follows: DTGVSQNPRHKITKRGQNVTFRCDPISEHNRLYWYRQTLGQGPEFLTYFQNEAQLEKSRLLSDRFSAERPKGSFSTLEIQRTEQGDSAMYLCASSWVTSGKETQYFGPGTRLLVL.